This TCR beta chain derives from a study of blood T cell repertoires in COVID-19. Libraries were prepared by immunoSEQ multiplex PCR; TCRdb keeps only in-frame clonotypes and omits some of them. The table shows 70,000 to 95,000 clones, with 80% to 85% occurring only once. Germline V CDR1 and CDR2: SGHDN, FVKESK. The CDR3 sequence is 14 residues long. V was shortened by 0 bases and J by 2 bases, with 8 bases between the two germline ends. In this sample, this clone turned up a few times. Sequences were obtained from peripheral blood. The chain links TRBV14 to TRBJ2-7, with a possible D match to TRBD1 (5 bases). This TCR came from a woman in her sixties or seventies with acute or convalescent COVID-19. CDR3: CASSQDLGPYEQYF. The CDR3 DNA sequence: TGTGCCAGCAGCCAAGATTTGGGGCCCTACGAGCAGTACTTC.